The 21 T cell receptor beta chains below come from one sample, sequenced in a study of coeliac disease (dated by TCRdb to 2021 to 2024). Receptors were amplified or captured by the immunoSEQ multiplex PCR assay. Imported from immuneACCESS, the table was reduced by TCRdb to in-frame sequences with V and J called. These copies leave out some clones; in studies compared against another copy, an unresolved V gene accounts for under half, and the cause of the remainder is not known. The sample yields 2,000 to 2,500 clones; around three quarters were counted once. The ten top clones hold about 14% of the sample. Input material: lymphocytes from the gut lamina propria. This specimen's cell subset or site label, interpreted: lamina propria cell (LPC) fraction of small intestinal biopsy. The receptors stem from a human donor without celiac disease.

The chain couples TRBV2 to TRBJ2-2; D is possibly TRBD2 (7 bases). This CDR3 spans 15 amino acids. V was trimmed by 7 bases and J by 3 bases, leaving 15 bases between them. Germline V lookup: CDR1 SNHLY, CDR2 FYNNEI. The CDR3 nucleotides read TGTGCCAGCAACCTGCGGGGGCCGGACACCGGGGAGCTGTTTTTT. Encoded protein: CASNLRGPDTGELFF. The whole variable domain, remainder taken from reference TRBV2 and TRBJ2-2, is EPEVTQTPSHQVTQMGQEVILRCVPISNHLYFYWYRQILGQKVEFLVSFYNNEISEKSEIFDDQFSVERPDGSNFTLKIRSTKLEDSAMYFCASNLRGPDTGELFFGEGSRLTVL.

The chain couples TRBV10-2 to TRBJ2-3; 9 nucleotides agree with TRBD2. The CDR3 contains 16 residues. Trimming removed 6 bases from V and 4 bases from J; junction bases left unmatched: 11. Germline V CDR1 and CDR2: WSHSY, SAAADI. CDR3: CASRGLGGGDADTQYF. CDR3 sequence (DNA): TGCGCCAGCAGAGGGTTGGGCGGGGGGGACGCAGATACGCAGTATTTT.

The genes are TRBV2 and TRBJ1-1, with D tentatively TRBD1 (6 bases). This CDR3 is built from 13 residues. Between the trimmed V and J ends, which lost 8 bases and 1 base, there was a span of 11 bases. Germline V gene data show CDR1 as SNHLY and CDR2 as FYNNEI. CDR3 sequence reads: CASGRTANTEAFF. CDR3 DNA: TGTGCCAGCGGAAGGACAGCGAACACTGAAGCTTTCTTT.

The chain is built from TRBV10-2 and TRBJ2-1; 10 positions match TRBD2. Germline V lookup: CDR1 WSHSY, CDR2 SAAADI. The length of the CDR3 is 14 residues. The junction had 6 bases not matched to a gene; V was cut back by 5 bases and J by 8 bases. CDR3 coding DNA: TGCGCCAGCAGTCCCAGCGGGAGGGGGTATGAGCAGTTCTTC. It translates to CASSPSGRGYEQFF.

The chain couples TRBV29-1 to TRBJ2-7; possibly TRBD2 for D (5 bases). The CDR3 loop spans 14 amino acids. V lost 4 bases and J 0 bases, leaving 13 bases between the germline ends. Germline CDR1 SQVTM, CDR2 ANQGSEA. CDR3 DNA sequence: TGCAGCGTTGGCGGCGGGTTAACCTCCTACGAGCAGTACTTC. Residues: CSVGGGLTSYEQYF.

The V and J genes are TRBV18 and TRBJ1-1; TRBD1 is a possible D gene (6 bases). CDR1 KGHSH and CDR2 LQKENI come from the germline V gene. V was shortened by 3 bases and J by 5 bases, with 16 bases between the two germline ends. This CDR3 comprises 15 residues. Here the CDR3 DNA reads TGTGCCAGCTCACCGGGACAAGCGGTCCGGACTGAAGCTTTCTTT. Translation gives CASSPGQAVRTEAFF. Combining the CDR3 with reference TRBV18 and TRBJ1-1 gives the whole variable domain NAGVMQNPRHLVRRRGQEARLRCSPMKGHSHVYWYRQLPEEGLKFMVYLQKENIIDESGMPKERFSAEFPKEGPSILRIQQVVRGDSAAYFCASSPGQAVRTEAFFGQGTRLTVV.

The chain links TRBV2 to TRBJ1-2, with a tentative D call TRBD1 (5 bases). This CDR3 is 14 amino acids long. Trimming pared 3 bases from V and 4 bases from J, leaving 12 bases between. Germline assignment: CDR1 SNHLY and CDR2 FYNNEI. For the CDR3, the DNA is TGTGCCAGCAGTGAGGTCGGGGGGATCTATGGCTACACCTTC. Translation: CASSEVGGIYGYTF.

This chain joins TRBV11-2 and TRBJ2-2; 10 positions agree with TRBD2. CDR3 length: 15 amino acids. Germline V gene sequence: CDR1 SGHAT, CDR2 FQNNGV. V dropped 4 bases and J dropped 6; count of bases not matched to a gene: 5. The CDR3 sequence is CASSSWTSGPGELFF. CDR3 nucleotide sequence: TGTGCCAGCAGCTCGTGGACTAGCGGCCCCGGGGAGCTGTTTTTT.

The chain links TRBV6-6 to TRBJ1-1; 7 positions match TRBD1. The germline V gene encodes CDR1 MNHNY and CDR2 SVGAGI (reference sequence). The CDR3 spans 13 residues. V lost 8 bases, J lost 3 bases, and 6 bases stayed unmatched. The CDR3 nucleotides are TGTGCCAGCCAGACAGGGCCGGACACTGAAGCTTTCTTT. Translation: CASQTGPDTEAFF.

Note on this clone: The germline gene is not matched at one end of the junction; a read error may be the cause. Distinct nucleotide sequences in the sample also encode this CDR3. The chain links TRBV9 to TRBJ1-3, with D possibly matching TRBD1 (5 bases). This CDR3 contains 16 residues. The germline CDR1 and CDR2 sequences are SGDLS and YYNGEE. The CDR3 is CASSVAARASGNTIYF. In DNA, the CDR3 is TGTGCCAGTAGCGTAGCGGCCAGGGCCTCTGGAAACACCATATATTTT.

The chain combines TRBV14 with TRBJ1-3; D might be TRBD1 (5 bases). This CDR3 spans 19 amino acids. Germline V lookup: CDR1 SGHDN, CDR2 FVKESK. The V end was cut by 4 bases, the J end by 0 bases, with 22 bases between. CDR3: CASSPPGGVWAGSGNTIYF. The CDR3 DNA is TGTGCCAGCAGCCCCCCCGGGGGTGTTTGGGCGGGCTCTGGAAACACCATATATTTT. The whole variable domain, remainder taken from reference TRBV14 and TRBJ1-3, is EAGVTQFPSHSVIEKGQTVTLRCDPISGHDNLYWYRRVMGKEIKFLLHFVKESKQDESGMPNNRFLAERTGGTYSTLKVQPAELEDSGVYFCASSPPGGVWAGSGNTIYFGEGSWLTVV.

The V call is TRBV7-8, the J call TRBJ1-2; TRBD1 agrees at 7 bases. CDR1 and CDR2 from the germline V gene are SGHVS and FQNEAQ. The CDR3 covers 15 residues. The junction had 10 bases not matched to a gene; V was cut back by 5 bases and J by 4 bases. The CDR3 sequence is CASSPRDRVFYGYTF. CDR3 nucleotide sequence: TGTGCCAGCAGCCCGCGTGACAGGGTGTTCTATGGCTACACCTTC.

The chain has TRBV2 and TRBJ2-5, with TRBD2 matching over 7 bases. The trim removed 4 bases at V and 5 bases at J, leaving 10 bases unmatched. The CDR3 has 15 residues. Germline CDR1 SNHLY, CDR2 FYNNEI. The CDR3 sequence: CASSARVAGGETQYF. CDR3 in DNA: TGTGCCAGCAGTGCAAGGGTGGCCGGGGGGGAGACCCAGTACTTC.

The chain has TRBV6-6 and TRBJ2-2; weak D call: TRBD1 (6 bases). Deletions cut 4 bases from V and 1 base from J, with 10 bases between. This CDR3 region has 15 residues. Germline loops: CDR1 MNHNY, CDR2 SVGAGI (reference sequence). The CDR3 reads CASSSPGQNTGELFF. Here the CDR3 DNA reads TGTGCCAGCAGTTCACCGGGACAGAACACCGGGGAGCTGTTTTTT.

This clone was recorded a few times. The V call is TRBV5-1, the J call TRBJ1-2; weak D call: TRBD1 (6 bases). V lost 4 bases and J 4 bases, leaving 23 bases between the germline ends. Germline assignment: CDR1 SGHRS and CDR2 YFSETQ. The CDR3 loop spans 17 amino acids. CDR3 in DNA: TGCGCCAGCAGCCCCGGGACAATCAGTTCCCCCACCTATGGCTACACCTTC. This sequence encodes CASSPGTISSPTYGYTF.

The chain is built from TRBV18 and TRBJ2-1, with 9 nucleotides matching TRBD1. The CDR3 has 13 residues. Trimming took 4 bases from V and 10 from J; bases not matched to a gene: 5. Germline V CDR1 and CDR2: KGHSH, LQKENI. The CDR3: CASSRGQGLEQFF. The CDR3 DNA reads TGTGCCAGCTCACGTGGACAGGGGCTAGAGCAGTTCTTC.

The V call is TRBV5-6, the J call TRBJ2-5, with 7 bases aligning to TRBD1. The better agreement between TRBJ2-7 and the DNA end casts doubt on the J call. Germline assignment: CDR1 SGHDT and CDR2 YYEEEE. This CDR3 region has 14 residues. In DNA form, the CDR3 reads TGTGCCAGCAGCTTATGGGACAGCATCTACGAGCAGTACTTC. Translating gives CASSLWDSIYEQYF.

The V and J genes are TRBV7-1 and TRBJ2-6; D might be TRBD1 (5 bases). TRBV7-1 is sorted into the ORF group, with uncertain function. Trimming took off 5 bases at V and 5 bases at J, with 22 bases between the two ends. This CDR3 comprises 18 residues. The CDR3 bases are TGTGCCAGCAGCGTTATAAGTCGAGGACAAAGTCGGGCCAACGTCCTGACTTTC. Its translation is CASSVISRGQSRANVLTF.

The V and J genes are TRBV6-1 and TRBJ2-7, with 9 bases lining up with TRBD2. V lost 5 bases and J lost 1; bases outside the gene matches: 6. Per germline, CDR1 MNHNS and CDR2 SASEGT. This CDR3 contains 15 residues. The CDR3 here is CASSSGGRDSYEQYF. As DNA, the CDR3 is TGTGCCAGCAGTTCCGGCGGGAGGGATTCCTACGAGCAGTACTTC.

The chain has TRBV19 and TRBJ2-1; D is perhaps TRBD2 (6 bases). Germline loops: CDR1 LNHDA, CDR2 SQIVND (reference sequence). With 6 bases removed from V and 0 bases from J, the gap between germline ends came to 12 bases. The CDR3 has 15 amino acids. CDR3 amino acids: CASRAGRSSYNEQFF. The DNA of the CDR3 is TGTGCCAGTAGGGCGGGGCGGAGCTCCTACAATGAGCAGTTCTTC.

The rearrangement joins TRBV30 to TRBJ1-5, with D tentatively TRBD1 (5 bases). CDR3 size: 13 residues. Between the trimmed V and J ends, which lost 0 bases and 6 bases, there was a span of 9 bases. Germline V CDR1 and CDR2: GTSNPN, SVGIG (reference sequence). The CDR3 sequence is CAWSVGAGQPQHF. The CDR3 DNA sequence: TGTGCCTGGAGTGTAGGGGCTGGTCAGCCCCAGCATTTT.